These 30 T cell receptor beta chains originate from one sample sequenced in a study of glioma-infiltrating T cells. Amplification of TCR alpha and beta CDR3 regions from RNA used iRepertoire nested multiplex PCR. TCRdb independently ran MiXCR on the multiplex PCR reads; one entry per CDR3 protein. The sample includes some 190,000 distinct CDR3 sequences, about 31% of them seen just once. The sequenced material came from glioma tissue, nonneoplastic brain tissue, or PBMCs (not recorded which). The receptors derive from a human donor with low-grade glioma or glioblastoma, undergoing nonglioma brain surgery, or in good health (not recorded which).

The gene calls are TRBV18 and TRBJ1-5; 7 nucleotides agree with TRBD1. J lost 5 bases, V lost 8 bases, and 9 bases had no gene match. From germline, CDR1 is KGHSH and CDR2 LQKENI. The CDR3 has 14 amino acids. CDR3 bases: TGTGCCAGCACGACAGGGAACCCCGATCAGCCCCAGCATTTT. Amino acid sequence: CASTTGNPDQPQHF.

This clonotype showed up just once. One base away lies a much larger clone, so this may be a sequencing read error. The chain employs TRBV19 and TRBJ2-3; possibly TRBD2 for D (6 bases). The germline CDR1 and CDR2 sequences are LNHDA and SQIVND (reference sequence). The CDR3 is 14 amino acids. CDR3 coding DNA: TGTGCCAGTAGTTGGCGGGATGTTTCAGATGCGCAGTATTTT. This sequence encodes CASSWRDVSDAQYF.

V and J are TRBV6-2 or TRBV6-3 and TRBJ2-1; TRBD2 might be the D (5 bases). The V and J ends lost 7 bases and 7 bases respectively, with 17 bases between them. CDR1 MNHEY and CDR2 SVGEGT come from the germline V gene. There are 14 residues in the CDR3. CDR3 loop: CASISLLDYNEQFF. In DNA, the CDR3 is TGTGCCAGCATCTCACTACTTGACTATAATGAGCAGTTCTTC.

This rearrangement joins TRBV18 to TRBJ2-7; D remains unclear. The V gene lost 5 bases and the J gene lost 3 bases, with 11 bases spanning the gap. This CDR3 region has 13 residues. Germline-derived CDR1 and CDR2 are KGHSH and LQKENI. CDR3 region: CASSIAGYYEQYF. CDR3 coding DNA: TGTGCCAGCTCAATCGCCGGCTACTACGAGCAGTACTTC.

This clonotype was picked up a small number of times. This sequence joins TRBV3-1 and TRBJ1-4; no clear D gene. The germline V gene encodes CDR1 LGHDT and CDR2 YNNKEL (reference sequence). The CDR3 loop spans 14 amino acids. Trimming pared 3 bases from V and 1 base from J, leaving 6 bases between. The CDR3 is CASSQTVTNEKLFF. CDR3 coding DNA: TGTGCCAGCAGCCAGACGGTAACTAATGAAAAACTGTTTTTT. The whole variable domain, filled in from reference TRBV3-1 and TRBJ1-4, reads DTAVSQTPKYLVTQMGNDKSIKCEQNLGHDTMYWYKQDSKKFLKIMFSYNNKELIINETVPNRFSPKSPDKAHLNLHINSLELGDSAVYFCASSQTVTNEKLFFGSGTQLSVL.

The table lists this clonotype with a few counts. The CDR3 DNA sequence: TGCGCCAGCAGCCAGGACCGTGGGGGGTCGGGCGAGCAGTACTTC. It encodes CASSQDRGGSGEQYF. V gene TRBV4-1 combines with J gene TRBJ2-7; a weak D match, TRBD2 (6 bases). V lost 3 bases and J lost 6, with 18 bases in between. In germline, CDR1 is MGHRA, CDR2 YSYEKL. The CDR3 consists of 15 residues.

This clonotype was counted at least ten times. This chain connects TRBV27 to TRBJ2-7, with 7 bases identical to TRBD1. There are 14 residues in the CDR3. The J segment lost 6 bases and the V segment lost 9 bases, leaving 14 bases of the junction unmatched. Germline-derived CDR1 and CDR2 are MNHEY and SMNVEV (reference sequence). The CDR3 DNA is TGTGCCAGTCCTTCCGGGACAGTGAAGACCGAGCAGTACTTC. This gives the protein CASPSGTVKTEQYF.

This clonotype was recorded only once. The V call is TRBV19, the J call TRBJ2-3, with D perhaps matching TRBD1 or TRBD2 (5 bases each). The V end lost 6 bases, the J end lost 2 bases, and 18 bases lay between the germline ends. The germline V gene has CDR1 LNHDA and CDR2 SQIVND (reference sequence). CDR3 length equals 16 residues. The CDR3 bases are TGTGCCAGTAGCAACCCCCGTGGGGACGCCACAGATACGCAGTATTTT. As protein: CASSNPRGDATDTQYF.

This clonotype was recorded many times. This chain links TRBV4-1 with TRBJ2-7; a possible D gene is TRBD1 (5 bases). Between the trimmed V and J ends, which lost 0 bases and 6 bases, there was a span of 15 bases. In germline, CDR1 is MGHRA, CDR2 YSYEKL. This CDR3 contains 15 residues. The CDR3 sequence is CASSQDVTGQGEQYF. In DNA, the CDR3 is TGCGCCAGCAGCCAAGATGTTACAGGCCAAGGCGAGCAGTACTTC.

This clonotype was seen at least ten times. DNA for the CDR3: TGTGCCAGCAGCCCTCGGACTAGCGGGACCTCCTACAATGAGCAGTTCTTC. It encodes CASSPRTSGTSYNEQFF. This chain links TRBV6-2 or TRBV6-3 with TRBJ2-1; 12 bases are shared with TRBD2. CDR3 length: 17 amino acids. The V and J ends lost 6 bases and 0 bases, in that order; junction bases with no gene match: 6. Germline CDR1 and CDR2: MNHEY and SVGEGT.

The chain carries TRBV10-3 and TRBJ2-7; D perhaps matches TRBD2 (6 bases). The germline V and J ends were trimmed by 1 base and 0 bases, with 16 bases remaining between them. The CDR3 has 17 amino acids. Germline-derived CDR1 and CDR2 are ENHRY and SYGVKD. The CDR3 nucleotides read TGTGCCATCAGTGAGTGGAGCGGGTGGATAAGCTCCTACGAGCAGTACTTC. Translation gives CAISEWSGWISSYEQYF.

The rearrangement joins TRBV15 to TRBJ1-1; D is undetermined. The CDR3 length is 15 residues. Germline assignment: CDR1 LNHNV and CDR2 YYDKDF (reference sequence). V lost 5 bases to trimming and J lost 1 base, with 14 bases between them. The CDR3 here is CATSFRAGENTEAFF. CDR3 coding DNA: TGTGCCACCAGCTTCCGGGCCGGGGAGAACACTGAAGCTTTCTTT.

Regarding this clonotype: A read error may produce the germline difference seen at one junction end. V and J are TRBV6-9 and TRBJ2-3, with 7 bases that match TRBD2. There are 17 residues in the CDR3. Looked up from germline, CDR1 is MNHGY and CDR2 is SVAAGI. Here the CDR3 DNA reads TGTGCCGGCAGTTACCCAATAGTGGGAGGGCCCACAGATACGCAGTATTTT. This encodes CAGSYPIVGGPTDTQYF.

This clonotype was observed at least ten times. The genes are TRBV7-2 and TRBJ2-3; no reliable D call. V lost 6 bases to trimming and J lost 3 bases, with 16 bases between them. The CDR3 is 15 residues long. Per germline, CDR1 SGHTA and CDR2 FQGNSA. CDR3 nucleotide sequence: TGTGCCAGCAGTCCCTTTGGGCTAGATACAGATACGCAGTATTTT. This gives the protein CASSPFGLDTDTQYF.

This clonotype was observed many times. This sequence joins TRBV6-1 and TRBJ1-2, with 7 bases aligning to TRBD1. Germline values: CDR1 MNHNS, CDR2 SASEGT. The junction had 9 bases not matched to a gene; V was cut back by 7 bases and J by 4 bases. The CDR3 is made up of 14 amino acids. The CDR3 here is CASTTRDSFYGYTF. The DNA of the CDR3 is TGTGCCAGCACGACCCGGGACAGCTTCTATGGCTACACCTTC.

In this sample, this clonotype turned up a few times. The CDR3 spells CASSLYTAGGTADTQYF. The CDR3 DNA reads as TGTGCCAGCAGTTTATATACGGCGGGAGGGACCGCAGATACGCAGTATTTT. This sequence joins TRBV28 and TRBJ2-3; TRBD2 aligns across 9 bases. The CDR3 runs to 17 residues. Trimming at V came to 1 base and at J to 4 bases, leaving 9 bases not matched to a gene. The germline V gene encodes CDR1 MDHEN and CDR2 SYDVKM.

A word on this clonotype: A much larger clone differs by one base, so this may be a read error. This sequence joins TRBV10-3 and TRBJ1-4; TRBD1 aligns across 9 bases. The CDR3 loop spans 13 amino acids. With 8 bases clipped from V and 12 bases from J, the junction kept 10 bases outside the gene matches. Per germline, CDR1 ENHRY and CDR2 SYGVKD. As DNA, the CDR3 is TGTGCCATCGGAGACAGGGGGTATGAGGAACTGTTTTTT. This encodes CAIGDRGYEELFF.

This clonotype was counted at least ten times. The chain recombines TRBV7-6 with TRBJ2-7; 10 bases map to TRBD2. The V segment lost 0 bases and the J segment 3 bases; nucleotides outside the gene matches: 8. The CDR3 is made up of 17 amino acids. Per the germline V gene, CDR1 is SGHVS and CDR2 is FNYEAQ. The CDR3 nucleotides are TGTGCCAGCAGCTTAGCGTTACCCGGGACTAGCGACTACGAGCAGTACTTC. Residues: CASSLALPGTSDYEQYF.

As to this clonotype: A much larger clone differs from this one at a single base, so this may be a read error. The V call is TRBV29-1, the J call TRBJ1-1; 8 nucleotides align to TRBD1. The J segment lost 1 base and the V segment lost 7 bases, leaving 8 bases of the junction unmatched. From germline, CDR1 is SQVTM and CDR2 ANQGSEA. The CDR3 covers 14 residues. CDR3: CSGVKQGGNTEAFF. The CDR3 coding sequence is TGCAGCGGGGTCAAACAGGGGGGGAACACTGAAGCTTTCTTT.

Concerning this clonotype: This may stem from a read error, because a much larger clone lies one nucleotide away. CDR3 in amino acids: CARSQGANYGYTF. The CDR3 DNA reads as TGTGCCAGAAGCCAGGGAGCTAACTATGGCTACACCTTC. J is TRBJ1-2 and V is TRBV2, with a tentative D call TRBD1 (5 bases). Per germline, CDR1 SNHLY and CDR2 FYNNEI. This CDR3 has 13 residues. V was cut by 9 bases and J by 0 bases, with 11 bases left in between.

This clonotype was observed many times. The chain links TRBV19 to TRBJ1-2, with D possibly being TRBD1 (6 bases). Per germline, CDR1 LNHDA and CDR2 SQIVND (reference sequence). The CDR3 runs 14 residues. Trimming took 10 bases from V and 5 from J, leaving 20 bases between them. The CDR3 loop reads CATREGGDWYGYTF. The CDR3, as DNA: TGTGCCACCCGGGAGGGGGGCGATTGGTATGGCTACACCTTC. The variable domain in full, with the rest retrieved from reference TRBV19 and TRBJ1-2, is DGGITQSPKYLFRKEGQNVTLSCEQNLNHDAMYWYRQDPGQGLRLIYYSQIVNDFQKGDIAEGYSVSREKKESFPLTVTSAQKNPTAFYLCATREGGDWYGYTFGSGTRLTVV.

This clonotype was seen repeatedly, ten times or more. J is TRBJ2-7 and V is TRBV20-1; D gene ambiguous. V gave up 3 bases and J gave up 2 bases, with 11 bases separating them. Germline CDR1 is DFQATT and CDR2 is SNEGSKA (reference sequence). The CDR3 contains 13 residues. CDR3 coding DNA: TGCAGTGCTAGTCGGAGTGCAACCTACGAGCAGTACTTC. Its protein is CSASRSATYEQYF.

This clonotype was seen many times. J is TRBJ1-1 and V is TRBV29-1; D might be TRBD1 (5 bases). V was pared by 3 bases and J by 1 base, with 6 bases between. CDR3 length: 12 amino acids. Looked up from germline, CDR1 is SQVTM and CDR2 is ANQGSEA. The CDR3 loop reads CSVDGGNTEAFF. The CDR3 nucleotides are TGCAGCGTTGACGGGGGGAACACTGAAGCTTTCTTT.

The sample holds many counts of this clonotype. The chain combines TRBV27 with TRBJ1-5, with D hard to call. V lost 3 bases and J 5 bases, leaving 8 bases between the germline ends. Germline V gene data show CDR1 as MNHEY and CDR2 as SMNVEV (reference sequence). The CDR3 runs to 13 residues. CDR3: CASSFYPHQPQHF. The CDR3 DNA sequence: TGTGCCAGCAGTTTTTATCCACATCAGCCCCAGCATTTT.

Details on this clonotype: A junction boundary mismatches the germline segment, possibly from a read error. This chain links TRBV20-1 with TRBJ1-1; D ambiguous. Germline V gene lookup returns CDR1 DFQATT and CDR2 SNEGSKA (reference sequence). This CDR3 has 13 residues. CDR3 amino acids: CSAPRPTEREASF. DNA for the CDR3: TGCAGTGCCCCTCGGCCGACCGAGCGGGAAGCTTCCTTT.

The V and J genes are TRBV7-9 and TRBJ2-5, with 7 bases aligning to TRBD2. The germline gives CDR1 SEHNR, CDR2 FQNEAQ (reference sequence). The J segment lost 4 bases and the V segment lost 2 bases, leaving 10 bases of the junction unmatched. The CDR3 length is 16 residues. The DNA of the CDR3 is TGTGCCAGCAGCTTAATGGGAGGGATCGGCGTAGAGACCCAGTACTTC. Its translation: CASSLMGGIGVETQYF.

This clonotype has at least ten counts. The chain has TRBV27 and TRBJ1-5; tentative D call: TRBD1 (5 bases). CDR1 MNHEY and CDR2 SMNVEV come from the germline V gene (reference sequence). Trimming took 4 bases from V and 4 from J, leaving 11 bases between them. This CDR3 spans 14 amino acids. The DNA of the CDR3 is TGTGCCAGCAGTTACGGGGCCGAAAATCAGCCCCAGCATTTT. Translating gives CASSYGAENQPQHF.

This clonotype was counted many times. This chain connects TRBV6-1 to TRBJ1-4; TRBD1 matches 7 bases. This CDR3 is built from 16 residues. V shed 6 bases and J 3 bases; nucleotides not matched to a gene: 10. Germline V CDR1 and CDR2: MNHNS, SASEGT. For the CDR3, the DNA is TGTGCCAGCAGACGTGACAGGGAACGGTCTAATGAAAAACTGTTTTTT. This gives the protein CASRRDRERSNEKLFF.

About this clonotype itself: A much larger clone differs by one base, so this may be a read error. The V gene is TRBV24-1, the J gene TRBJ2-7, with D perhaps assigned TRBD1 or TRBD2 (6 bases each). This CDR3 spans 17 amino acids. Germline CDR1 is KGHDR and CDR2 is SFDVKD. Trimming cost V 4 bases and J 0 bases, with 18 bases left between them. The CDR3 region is CATSDPKGGTTSYEQYF. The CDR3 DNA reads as TGTGCCACCAGTGACCCCAAGGGGGGCACAACCTCCTACGAGCAGTACTTC.

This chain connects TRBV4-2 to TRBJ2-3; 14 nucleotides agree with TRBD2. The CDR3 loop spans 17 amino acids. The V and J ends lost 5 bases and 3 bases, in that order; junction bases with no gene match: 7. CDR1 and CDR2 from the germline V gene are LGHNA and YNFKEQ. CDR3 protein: CASSNAGLAGETDTQYF. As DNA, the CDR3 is TGTGCCAGCAGCAACGCGGGACTAGCGGGAGAAACAGATACGCAGTATTTT.